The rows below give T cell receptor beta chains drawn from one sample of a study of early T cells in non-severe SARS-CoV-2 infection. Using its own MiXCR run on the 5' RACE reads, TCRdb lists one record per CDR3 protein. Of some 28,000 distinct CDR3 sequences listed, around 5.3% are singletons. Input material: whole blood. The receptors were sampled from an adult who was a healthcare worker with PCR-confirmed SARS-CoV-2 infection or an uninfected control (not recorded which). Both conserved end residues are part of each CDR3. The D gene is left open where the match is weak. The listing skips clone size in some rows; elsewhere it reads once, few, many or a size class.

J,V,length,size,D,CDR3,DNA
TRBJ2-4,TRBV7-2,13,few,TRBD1,CASSPTGAYIQYF,TGTGCCAGCAGCCCCACAGGGGCGTACATTCAGTACTTC
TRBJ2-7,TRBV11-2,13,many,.,CASSQGHLYEQYF,TGTGCCAGCAGCCAAGGACACCTCTACGAGCAGTACTTC
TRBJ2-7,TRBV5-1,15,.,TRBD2,CASSLTGLAGREQYF,TGCGCCAGCAGCTTGACTGGGCTAGCGGGTCGCGAGCAGTACTTC
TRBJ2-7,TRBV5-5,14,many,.,CASSLGGVSYEQYF,TGTGCCAGCAGCTTGGGCGGGGTATCCTACGAGCAGTACTTC
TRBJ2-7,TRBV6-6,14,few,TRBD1,CASTGRDRGYEQYF,TGTGCCAGCACCGGAAGGGACAGGGGTTACGAGCAGTACTTC
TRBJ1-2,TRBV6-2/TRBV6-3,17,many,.,CASSYSGSDLELYGYTF,TGTGCCAGCAGTTACTCCGGCAGCGATCTTGAGCTCTATGGCTACACCTTC
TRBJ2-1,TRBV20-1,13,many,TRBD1,CSARVAQGDEQFF,TGCAGTGCTAGAGTAGCCCAGGGGGATGAGCAGTTCTTC
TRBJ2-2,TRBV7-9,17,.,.,CASSLPGVGARGGELFF,TGTGCCAGCAGCCTTCCGGGCGTGGGGGCGCGAGGCGGGGAGCTGTTTTTT
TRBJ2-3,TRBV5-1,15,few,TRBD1,CASSIGQGRGDTQYF,TGCGCCAGCAGCATAGGACAGGGTCGAGGAGATACGCAGTATTTT
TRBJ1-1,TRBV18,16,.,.,CASSPRNGYGSTEAFF,TGTGCCAGCTCACCACGGAACGGGTATGGGAGTACTGAAGCTTTCTTT
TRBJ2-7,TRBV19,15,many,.,CASSMARTAPYEQYF,TGTGCCAGTAGTATGGCCAGGACCGCACCCTACGAGCAGTACTTC
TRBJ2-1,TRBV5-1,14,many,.,CASSLDGPPDEQFF,TGCGCCAGCAGCCTTGACGGACCGCCCGATGAGCAGTTCTTC
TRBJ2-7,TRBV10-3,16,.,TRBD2,CAIRPGVSGGSYEQYF,TGTGCCATCAGGCCAGGGGTGAGCGGGGGCTCCTACGAGCAGTACTTC
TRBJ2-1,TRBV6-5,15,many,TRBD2,CASSPRTSGNNEQFF,TGTGCCAGCAGTCCCAGGACTAGCGGGAACAATGAGCAGTTCTTC
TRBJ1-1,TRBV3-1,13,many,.,CASSQGGDTEAFF,TGTGCCAGCAGCCAAGGAGGTGACACTGAAGCTTTCTTT
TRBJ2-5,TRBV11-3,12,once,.,CASSFQGETQYF,TGTGCCAGCAGCTTCCAGGGGGAGACCCAGTACTTC
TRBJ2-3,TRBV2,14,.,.,CASRGVSAADTQYF,TGTGCCAGCAGGGGTGTGAGCGCCGCAGATACGCAGTATTTT
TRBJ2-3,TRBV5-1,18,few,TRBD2,CASSWSGLAGSGTDTQYF,TGCGCCAGCAGCTGGTCAGGACTAGCGGGCTCCGGCACAGATACGCAGTATTTT
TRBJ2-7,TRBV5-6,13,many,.,CASSFGRQYEQYF,TGTGCCAGCAGCTTTGGCAGGCAATACGAGCAGTACTTC
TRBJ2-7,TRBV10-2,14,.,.,CASMEDSVTYEQYF,TGCGCCAGCATGGAAGACAGCGTCACCTACGAGCAGTACTTC
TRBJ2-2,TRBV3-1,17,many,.,CASSQHTRGGNTGELFF,TGTGCCAGCAGCCAACATACCCGGGGCGGCAACACCGGGGAGCTGTTTTTT
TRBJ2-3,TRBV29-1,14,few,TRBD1,CSVGRDRTTDTQYF,TGCAGCGTTGGCCGGGACAGAACGACGGATACGCAGTATTTT
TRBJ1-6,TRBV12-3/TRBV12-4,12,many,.,CASSFKDSPLHF,TGTGCCAGCAGTTTCAAGGATTCACCCCTCCACTTT
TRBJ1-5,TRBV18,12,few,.,CASSREDQPQHF,TGTGCCAGTTCACGGGAAGATCAGCCCCAGCATTTT
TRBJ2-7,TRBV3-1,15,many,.,CASSTGPGTTYEQYF,TGTGCCAGCAGCACCGGTCCAGGGACAACTTACGAGCAGTACTTC
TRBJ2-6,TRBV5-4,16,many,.,CASSFRRDSGANVLTF,TGTGCCAGCAGCTTTCGTCGGGACTCTGGGGCCAACGTCCTGACTTTC
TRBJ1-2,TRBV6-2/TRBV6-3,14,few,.,CASNTRDGPYGYTF,TGTGCCAGCAATACGCGGGACGGACCATATGGCTACACCTTC
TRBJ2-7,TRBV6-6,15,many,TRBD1,CASSLGQGTSYEQYF,TGTGCCAGCAGTTTGGGACAGGGGACCTCCTACGAGCAGTACTTC
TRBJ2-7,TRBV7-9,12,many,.,CASSLGSYEQYF,TGTGCCAGCAGCTTAGGAAGTTACGAGCAGTACTTC
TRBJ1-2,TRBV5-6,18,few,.,CASSPPGGLFRDRDGYTF,TGTGCCAGCAGCCCCCCCGGCGGATTGTTTAGGGATCGGGATGGCTACACCTTC
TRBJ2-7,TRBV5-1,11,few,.,CASSLRDEQYF,TGCGCCAGCAGCTTGCGTGACGAGCAGTACTTC
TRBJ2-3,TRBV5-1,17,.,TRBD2,CASSLASTSGFTDTQYF,TGCGCCAGCAGCTTGGCCTCGACTAGCGGTTTCACAGATACGCAGTATTTT
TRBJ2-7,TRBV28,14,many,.,CASSLPGRHYEQYF,TGTGCCAGCAGTTTGCCCGGGAGACATTACGAGCAGTACTTC
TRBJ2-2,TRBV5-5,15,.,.,CASSLTGTNTGELFF,TGTGCCAGCAGCTTAACAGGGACGAACACCGGGGAGCTGTTTTTT
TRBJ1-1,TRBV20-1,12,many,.,CSARFRFGEAFF,TGCAGTGCTAGGTTCAGGTTCGGTGAAGCTTTCTTT
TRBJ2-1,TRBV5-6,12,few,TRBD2,CASSLSGSEQFF,TGTGCCAGCAGCTTAAGCGGGAGTGAGCAGTTCTTC
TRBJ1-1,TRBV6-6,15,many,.,CASSPGGSMNTEAFF,TGTGCCAGCAGCCCGGGGGGGTCAATGAACACTGAAGCTTTCTTT
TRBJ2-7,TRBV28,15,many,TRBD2,CASSSPAGGNYEQYF,TGTGCCAGCAGTTCCCCCGCGGGAGGTAACTACGAGCAGTACTTC
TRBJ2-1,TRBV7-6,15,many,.,CASSLGQGRYNEQFF,TGTGCCAGCAGCTTGGGGCAGGGACGCTACAATGAGCAGTTCTTC
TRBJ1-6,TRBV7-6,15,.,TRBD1,CASSLGGGPNSPLHF,TGTGCCAGCAGCTTAGGAGGGGGCCCCAATTCACCCCTCCACTTT
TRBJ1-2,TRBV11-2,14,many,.,CASSSIYTPYGYTF,TGTGCCAGCAGCTCTATATATACCCCCTATGGCTACACCTTC
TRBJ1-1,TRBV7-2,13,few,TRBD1,CASSLGMDREAFF,TGTGCCAGCAGCTTAGGAATGGACAGGGAAGCTTTCTTT